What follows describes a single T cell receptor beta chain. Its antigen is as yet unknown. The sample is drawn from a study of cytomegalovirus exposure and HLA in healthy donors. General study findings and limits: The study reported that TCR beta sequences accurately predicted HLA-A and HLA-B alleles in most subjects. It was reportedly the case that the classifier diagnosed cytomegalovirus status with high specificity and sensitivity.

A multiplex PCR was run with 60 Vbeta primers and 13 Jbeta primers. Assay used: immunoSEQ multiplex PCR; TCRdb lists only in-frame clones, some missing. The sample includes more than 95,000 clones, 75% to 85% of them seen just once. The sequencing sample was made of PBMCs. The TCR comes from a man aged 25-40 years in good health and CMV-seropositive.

CDR3 protein: CASSPGQDRSGELFF. The DNA of the CDR3 is TGTGCCAGTAGCCCCGGACAGGATCGGTCCGGGGAGCTGTTTTTT. This chain joins TRBV19 and TRBJ2-2; 7 nucleotides line up with TRBD1. The CDR3 loop spans 15 amino acids. CDR1 is LNHDA, CDR2 SQIVND, per germline (reference sequence). Germline trimming cut 6 bases from V and 6 bases from J; bases unmatched to any gene: 10.